This entry lists 22 T cell receptor beta chains sequenced from one sample in a study of T cell responses to AZD1222 COVID-19 vaccine. Clones were read by immunoSEQ multiplex PCR, and TCRdb kept only the in-frame ones, dropping some. The table shows some 80,000 clones, with 90% to 95% occurring only once. The sample was peripheral blood, taken on day 0 of AZD1222 vaccination. These receptors were obtained from an adult in good health.

The chain carries TRBV5-1 and TRBJ1-2; tentative D call: TRBD1 (5 bases). With 0 bases removed from V and 0 bases from J, the gap between germline ends came to 6 bases. The germline V gene encodes CDR1 SGHRS and CDR2 YFSETQ. This CDR3 is built from 14 residues. CDR3 region: CASSLGQPNYGYTF. For the CDR3, the DNA is TGCGCCAGCAGCTTGGGACAGCCTAACTATGGCTACACCTTC.

This clone has just one count. This sequence joins TRBV5-8 and TRBJ1-3; tentatively, D is TRBD1 (5 bases). The V gene's germline CDR1 is SGHTS and CDR2 YDEGEE. The CDR3 has 15 residues. V was shortened by 2 bases and J by 0 bases, with 9 bases between the two germline ends. The CDR3 region is CASSLGQSSGNTIYF. Written as DNA, the CDR3 is TGTGCCAGCAGCTTAGGACAAAGCTCTGGAAACACCATATATTTT. Complete variable domain (other parts from reference TRBV5-8 and TRBJ1-3): EAGVTQSPTHLIKTRGQQATLRCSPISGHTSVYWYQQALGLGLQFLLWYDEGEERNRGNFPPRFSGRQFPNYSSELNVNALELEDSALYLCASSLGQSSGNTIYFGEGSWLTVV.

The chain couples TRBV28 to TRBJ2-1, with D tentatively TRBD1 (5 bases). CDR1 and CDR2 (germline): MDHEN, SYDVKM. The CDR3 runs to 14 residues. The germline V and J ends were trimmed by 2 bases and 7 bases, with 12 bases remaining between them. CDR3 nucleotides: TGTGCCAGCAGTTTAAAGCAGGGTAGTAATGAGCAGTTCTTC. Amino acid sequence: CASSLKQGSNEQFF.

The rearrangement links TRBV20-1 to TRBJ1-1; D is perhaps TRBD1 (5 bases). The ends were cut back, 1 base at V and 6 bases at J, with 6 bases in the middle. This CDR3 region has 11 residues. CDR1 is DFQATT, CDR2 SNEGSKA, per germline (reference sequence). The CDR3 spells CSARVGAEAFF. CDR3 DNA: TGCAGTGCTAGAGTGGGGGCTGAAGCTTTCTTT.

The CDR3: CASSQEPRGGAGTQYF. The CDR3 nucleotides read TGTGCCAGCAGCCAAGAGCCAAGGGGTGGGGCCGGGACCCAGTACTTC. This chain links TRBV3-1 (or the pseudogene TRBV3-2) with TRBJ2-5, with a tentative D call TRBD1 (5 bases). There are 16 residues in the CDR3. In germline, CDR1 is LGHDT, CDR2 YNNKEL (reference sequence). V was clipped by 0 bases and J by 7 bases, with 18 bases between them.

This clone has just a few counts. The rearrangement uses TRBV5-5 and TRBJ1-4; D possibly corresponds to TRBD1 (6 bases). V shed 6 bases and J shed 2 bases, with 20 bases lying between them. This CDR3 is 17 amino acids long. Germline V gene data show CDR1 as SGHKS and CDR2 as YYEKEE (reference sequence). CDR3 DNA sequence: TGTGCCAGCAAGGCAGGGGTTCGGCCAGCGACTAATGAAAAACTGTTTTTT. Protein product: CASKAGVRPATNEKLFF. The whole variable domain, remainder taken from reference TRBV5-5 and TRBJ1-4, is DAGVTQSPTHLIKTRGQQVTLRCSPISGHKSVSWYQQVLGQGPQFIFQYYEKEERGRGNFPDRFSARQFPNYSSELNVNALLLGDSALYLCASKAGVRPATNEKLFFGSGTQLSVL.

This clone has only a few counts. This sequence joins TRBV28 and TRBJ2-5; 9 bases are shared with TRBD2. The germline V gene has CDR1 MDHEN and CDR2 SYDVKM. The J segment lost 7 bases and the V segment lost 2 bases, leaving 5 bases of the junction unmatched. The CDR3 has 14 amino acids. CDR3 region: CASSLAGGHVTQYF. Here the CDR3 DNA reads TGTGCCAGCAGTTTAGCGGGGGGGCACGTGACCCAGTACTTC.

The V and J genes are TRBV19 and TRBJ1-2, with 7 bases fitting TRBD1. The CDR3 is 16 residues long. The trim removed 5 bases at V and 0 bases at J, leaving 9 bases unmatched. Per the germline V gene, CDR1 is LNHDA and CDR2 is SQIVND (reference sequence). The CDR3 sequence is CASSRYADRSNYGYTF. CDR3 coding DNA: TGTGCCAGTAGTCGATATGCGGACAGGTCTAACTATGGCTACACCTTC.

This chain links TRBV15 with TRBJ2-1; 10 bases agree with TRBD2. The CDR3 consists of 18 residues. Per germline, CDR1 LNHNV and CDR2 YYDKDF (reference sequence). Unmatched junction bases numbered 16, after V lost 4 bases and J lost 7 bases. This CDR3 reads CATSTLLAGMSRRNEQFF. In DNA, the CDR3 is TGTGCCACCAGCACGTTACTAGCGGGGATGAGTCGTAGGAATGAGCAGTTCTTC.

V and J are TRBV5-1 and TRBJ1-6, with 9 bases lining up with TRBD1. The germline V gene encodes CDR1 SGHRS and CDR2 YFSETQ. The CDR3 runs to 15 residues. V dropped 4 bases and J dropped 10; count of bases not matched to a gene: 9. This chain's CDR3 is CASSPGTGYGSPLHF. DNA for the CDR3: TGCGCCAGCAGCCCCGGGACAGGGTATGGCTCACCCCTCCACTTT. Full variable domain (rest looked up from reference TRBV5-1 and TRBJ1-6): KAGVTQTPRYLIKTRGQQVTLSCSPISGHRSVSWYQQTPGQGLQFLFEYFSETQRNKGNFPGRFSGRQFSNSRSEMNVSTLELGDSALYLCASSPGTGYGSPLHFGNGTRLTVT.

The V gene is TRBV9, the J gene TRBJ2-2; 13 nucleotides agree with TRBD2. This CDR3 has 17 residues. V was clipped by 7 bases and J by 4 bases; unmatched bases: 10. Germline values: CDR1 SGDLS, CDR2 YYNGEE. The CDR3 DNA follows: TGTGCCAGCCGGTCGACTAGCGGGGGGTTCTCCACCGGGGAGCTGTTTTTT. Translated: CASRSTSGGFSTGELFF.

This clone was counted a few times. The gene calls are TRBV6-5 and TRBJ1-4; D gene uncertain. This CDR3 is 14 amino acids long. Germline loops: CDR1 MNHEY, CDR2 SVGAGI. V lost 5 bases and J lost 9, with 16 bases in between. The CDR3 DNA reads as TGTGCCAGCAGTAACAACAGAGGAGGCCAAAAACTGTTTTTT. It yields the protein CASSNNRGGQKLFF.

The chain recombines TRBV9 with TRBJ1-2; TRBD1 aligns across 8 bases. The germline V gene encodes CDR1 SGDLS and CDR2 YYNGEE. Trimming removed 3 bases from V and 2 bases from J; junction bases left unmatched: 6. This CDR3 has 15 residues. DNA of the CDR3: TGTGCCAGCAGCGCAGGGACAGGACTAAACTATGGCTACACCTTC. Amino acids: CASSAGTGLNYGYTF.

The V call is TRBV14, the J call TRBJ1-6; D is possibly TRBD1 (5 bases). V lost 5 bases, J lost 7 bases, and 9 bases lay in between. Germline CDR1 and CDR2: SGHDN and FVKESK. CDR3 length equals 13 residues. The DNA for the CDR3 is TGTGCCAGCAGCACCCGACAGAATTCACCCCTCCACTTT. Encoded protein: CASSTRQNSPLHF.

This sequence joins TRBV5-1 and TRBJ2-6; D is possibly TRBD1 (6 bases). CDR1 SGHRS and CDR2 YFSETQ come from the germline V gene. This CDR3 comprises 16 residues. V shed 3 bases and J shed 0 bases, with 10 bases lying between them. The DNA for the CDR3 is TGCGCCAGCAGCTCGACAGGAAACTCTGGGGCCAACGTCCTGACTTTC. Protein sequence: CASSSTGNSGANVLTF.

The chain employs TRBV5-1 and TRBJ2-5, with 9 positions matching TRBD2. The CDR3 totals 16 residues. Germline CDR1 reads SGHRS; CDR2 reads YFSETQ. J lost 5 bases, V lost 3 bases, and 11 bases had no gene match. The DNA of the CDR3 is TGCGCCAGCAGCTACGGGACTAGCCCGGTCGTGGAGACCCAGTACTTC. This codes for CASSYGTSPVVETQYF.

This clone has more than one count but fewer than ten. The chain links TRBV5-4 to TRBJ2-7; 9 bases align to TRBD1. Per the germline V gene, CDR1 is SGHNT and CDR2 is YYREEE (reference sequence). The CDR3 totals 14 residues. Germline trimming cut 4 bases from V and 2 bases from J; bases unmatched to any gene: 4. The CDR3 DNA sequence: TGTGCCAGCAGCATGGACAGGGGACCCTACGAGCAGTACTTC. Amino acids: CASSMDRGPYEQYF.

V gene TRBV28 combines with J gene TRBJ1-2; 7 bases agree with TRBD1. The length of the CDR3 is 12 residues. V lost 6 bases and J lost 4; bases outside the gene matches: 2. Germline CDR1 is MDHEN and CDR2 is SYDVKM. The CDR3 is CASRDRSYGYTF. The CDR3 nucleotides are TGTGCCAGCAGGGACAGGTCCTATGGCTACACCTTC.

This clone was found a few times. This chain connects TRBV7-8 to TRBJ1-5; weak D call: TRBD1 (5 bases). V shed 5 bases and J shed 7 bases, with 15 bases lying between them. The CDR3 loop spans 14 amino acids. CDR1 is SGHVS and CDR2 is FQNEAQ in the germline V gene. The CDR3 is CASSPQEGRQPQHF. Written as DNA, the CDR3 is TGTGCCAGCAGCCCACAGGAAGGGCGCCAGCCCCAGCATTTT. Supplemented by reference TRBV7-8 and TRBJ1-5, the full variable domain reads GAGVSQSPRYKVAKRGQDVALRCDPISGHVSLFWYQQALGQGPEFLTYFQNEAQLDKSGLPSDRFFAERPEGSVSTLKIQRTQQEDSAVYLCASSPQEGRQPQHFGDGTRLSIL.

The rearrangement links TRBV19 to TRBJ1-1, with D possibly being TRBD1 (6 bases). CDR3 length equals 14 residues. Germline CDR1 LNHDA, CDR2 SQIVND (reference sequence). Deletions cut 6 bases from V and 7 bases from J, with 18 bases between. Here the CDR3 DNA reads TGTGCCAGTAGCCCCTTCGGACAGTCTTATGAAGCTTTCTTT. Translating gives CASSPFGQSYEAFF.

The chain carries TRBV4-3 and TRBJ1-2, with D possibly TRBD1 on 5 matching bases. The CDR3 has 16 residues. Trimming took 0 bases from V and 1 from J, leaving 12 bases between them. Germline CDR1 LGHNA, CDR2 YSLEER. CDR3 nucleotides: TGCGCCAGCAGCCAAGACGCAGGGCTAGATAACTATGGCTACACCTTC. Protein product: CASSQDAGLDNYGYTF.

The chain combines TRBV27 with TRBJ2-2, with D perhaps TRBD1 (5 bases). The ends were cut back, 11 bases at V and 2 bases at J, with 18 bases in the middle. There are 15 residues in the CDR3. The V gene's germline CDR1 is MNHEY and CDR2 SMNVEV (reference sequence). The CDR3 DNA reads TGTGCCTGTCGACCCATGGGGCTAAACACCGGGGAGCTGTTTTTT. It yields the protein CACRPMGLNTGELFF.